This is a list of T cell receptor beta chains from one sample in a study of OX40 agonist ivuxolimab in advanced cancers. Only in-frame clones appear in the TCRdb table, and some are missing; sequencing was by immunoSEQ multiplex PCR. The sample shows some 74,000 clones, approximately 82% of them seen only once. The source was CD4+ or CD8+ T cells sorted from blood, collected in a trial of the OX40 agonist ivuxolimab. Receptors originate from an adult with an advanced solid tumor such as melanoma, head and neck, liver or kidney cancer. CDR3s leave out the opening cysteine and the closing phenylalanine or tryptophan. The size of a clone is reported for some rows only, either as once, few or many, or as a class for expanded clones.

CDR3 length: 13; clone size: few; V gene: TRBV7-6; J gene: TRBJ2-2; CDR3 protein: ASSLGTTKTGELF
CDR3 length: 13; clone size: .; V gene: TRBV5-4; J gene: TRBJ2-1; CDR3 protein: ASSPGSGRAFEQF
CDR3 length: 11; clone size: .; V gene: TRBV6-6; J gene: TRBJ1-5; CDR3 protein: ASEGQINQPQH
CDR3 length: 13; clone size: .; V gene: TRBV28; J gene: TRBJ2-3; CDR3 protein: ASSAPGRGTDTQY
CDR3 length: 18; clone size: once; V gene: TRBV9; J gene: TRBJ2-5; CDR3 protein: ASSVHTGAGRKGGVETQY
CDR3 length: 13; clone size: .; V gene: TRBV9; J gene: TRBJ2-7; CDR3 protein: ASSVAPGVGYEQY
CDR3 length: 12; clone size: few; V gene: TRBV7-3; J gene: TRBJ2-3; CDR3 protein: ASSLGLGSDTQY
CDR3 length: 19; clone size: .; V gene: TRBV4-2; J gene: TRBJ2-6; CDR3 protein: ASSQERLAGFWFGGANVLT
CDR3 length: 16; clone size: .; V gene: TRBV7-6; J gene: TRBJ2-1; CDR3 protein: ASSLEGQRYPPTNEQF
CDR3 length: 12; clone size: .; V gene: TRBV6-5; J gene: TRBJ2-3; CDR3 protein: ASSSGLAGDTQY
CDR3 length: 11; clone size: .; V gene: TRBV7-2; J gene: TRBJ1-1; CDR3 protein: ASSFDTNTEAF
CDR3 length: 12; clone size: .; V gene: TRBV7-6; J gene: TRBJ1-6; CDR3 protein: ASSLYPPNSPLH
CDR3 length: 12; clone size: .; V gene: TRBV28; J gene: TRBJ2-7; CDR3 protein: ASRRRDEVYEQY
CDR3 length: 10; clone size: .; V gene: TRBV28; J gene: TRBJ2-1; CDR3 protein: ASSTGYNEQF
CDR3 length: 17; clone size: .; V gene: TRBV28; J gene: TRBJ2-3; CDR3 protein: ASSPTTPVAGHSRDTQY
CDR3 length: 12; clone size: .; V gene: TRBV6-1; J gene: TRBJ2-3; CDR3 protein: ASRADRGGDTQY
CDR3 length: 13; clone size: .; V gene: TRBV19; J gene: TRBJ1-2; CDR3 protein: ASARALERTGGYT
CDR3 length: 12; clone size: .; V gene: TRBV7-2; J gene: TRBJ2-5; CDR3 protein: ASKTGGFEETQY
CDR3 length: 10; clone size: .; V gene: TRBV2; J gene: TRBJ2-7; CDR3 protein: ASSGAFYEQY
CDR3 length: 13; clone size: few; V gene: TRBV19; J gene: TRBJ1-5; CDR3 protein: ASSVRDRGNQPQH
CDR3 length: 11; clone size: .; V gene: TRBV2; J gene: TRBJ2-4; CDR3 protein: ASSGNSQGIQY
CDR3 length: 12; clone size: .; V gene: TRBV6-1; J gene: TRBJ2-7; CDR3 protein: ASSVVNRDSEQY
CDR3 length: 13; clone size: .; V gene: TRBV6-6; J gene: TRBJ2-5; CDR3 protein: ASSPHANHEETQY
CDR3 length: 11; clone size: .; V gene: TRBV5-7; J gene: TRBJ2-7; CDR3 protein: ASSLPALVEQY
CDR3 length: 12; clone size: .; V gene: TRBV19; J gene: TRBJ1-4; CDR3 protein: ASSMTGGREKLF
CDR3 length: 13; clone size: once; V gene: TRBV19; J gene: TRBJ2-1; CDR3 protein: ASSIDSGSYNEQF
CDR3 length: 11; clone size: few; V gene: TRBV28; J gene: TRBJ2-7; CDR3 protein: ASSTGQPYEQY
CDR3 length: 12; clone size: few; V gene: TRBV19; J gene: TRBJ2-7; CDR3 protein: ASSRPGRSYEQY
CDR3 length: 15; clone size: .; V gene: TRBV11-2; J gene: TRBJ2-3; CDR3 protein: ASSREPSGTSTDTQY
CDR3 length: 11; clone size: .; V gene: TRBV7-3; J gene: TRBJ1-5; CDR3 protein: ASSSDDGQPQH
CDR3 length: 16; clone size: .; V gene: TRBV5-1; J gene: TRBJ1-4; CDR3 protein: ASSSGPGRALSNEKLF
CDR3 length: 15; clone size: once; V gene: TRBV28; J gene: TRBJ2-3; CDR3 protein: ASSFPAGGVIPDTQY
CDR3 length: 14; clone size: .; V gene: TRBV18; J gene: TRBJ1-2; CDR3 protein: ASSPDRQGGDYGYT
CDR3 length: 13; clone size: .; V gene: TRBV7-2; J gene: TRBJ2-5; CDR3 protein: ASSPNTGGRETQY
CDR3 length: 10; clone size: .; V gene: TRBV28; J gene: .; CDR3 protein: ASSPGAGEQY
CDR3 length: 13; clone size: .; V gene: TRBV9; J gene: TRBJ2-2; CDR3 protein: ASSASGANTGELF
CDR3 length: 13; clone size: .; V gene: TRBV7-2; J gene: TRBJ2-1; CDR3 protein: ASSLATGIYNEQF
CDR3 length: 12; clone size: .; V gene: TRBV27; J gene: TRBJ2-7; CDR3 protein: ASSFSTGIGEQY
CDR3 length: 13; clone size: .; V gene: TRBV7-2; J gene: TRBJ2-1; CDR3 protein: ASSLLAGGYNEQF
CDR3 length: 12; clone size: .; V gene: TRBV28; J gene: TRBJ2-7; CDR3 protein: ASSSSWVAQKAY
CDR3 length: 11; clone size: .; V gene: TRBV2; J gene: TRBJ1-4; CDR3 protein: ASSTGPRAKLF
CDR3 length: 14; clone size: .; V gene: TRBV18; J gene: TRBJ2-1; CDR3 protein: ASSPSPGTVYNEQF
CDR3 length: 11; clone size: .; V gene: TRBV5-1; J gene: TRBJ2-1; CDR3 protein: ASSPGLDNEQF